The rows below give T cell receptor beta chains drawn from one sample of a study of blood T cell repertoires in COVID-19. Generated by immunoSEQ multiplex PCR, the TCRdb table keeps only in-frame clones and is missing some. The sample shows 150,000 or so clones, 84% of them seen only once. Sequencing was carried out using peripheral blood. These TCRs come from a man younger than 35 with active or convalescent COVID-19. The CDR3 runs from the conserved cysteine through the conserved F or W. The D gene is left open where the match is weak. Some rows mark clone size as missing; the rest say once, few, many or name a class of expanded clone.

j_gene,v_gene,abundance,d_gene,CDR3nt,CDR3aa
TRBJ2-5,TRBV15,once,NA,TGTGCCACCATACCTGGACGGGGTGGGCAAGAGACCCAGTACTTC,CATIPGRGGQETQYF
TRBJ1-2,TRBV19,NA,NA,TGTGCCAGTAGTATGGGGGGGCAGGATGGCTACACCTTC,CASSMGGQDGYTF
TRBJ2-3,TRBV12-1,NA,NA,TGTGCCAGCAGCTTACGACTACCCCTACGGACAGATACGCAGTATTTT,CASSLRLPLRTDTQYF
TRBJ2-1,TRBV7-7,NA,NA,TGTGCTAGCAGCTTAGGGGGGGACAGATACAATGAGCAGTTCTTC,CASSLGGDRYNEQFF
TRBJ2-7,TRBV6-5,NA,NA,TGTGCCAGCAGACGAGGTTACGAGCAGTACTTC,CASRRGYEQYF
TRBJ1-6,TRBV4-1,NA,NA,TGCGCCAGCAGCCAGGGGGCTTTGGGGGATTCACCCCTCCACTTT,CASSQGALGDSPLHF
TRBJ2-7,TRBV7-2,NA,TRBD1,TGTGCCAGCAGCTTAGTAACAGGGGGAGGATACGAGCAGTACTTC,CASSLVTGGGYEQYF
TRBJ1-1,TRBV6-5,NA,NA,TGTGCCAGCAGATGGGGGGGGCGAAACACTGAAGCTTTCTTT,CASRWGGRNTEAFF
TRBJ1-6,TRBV27,many,TRBD1,TGTGCCAGCAGTTCCAGGGGGCTGTCACCCCTCCACTTT,CASSSRGLSPLHF
TRBJ1-1,TRBV6-5,NA,NA,TGTGCCAGCAGTCCTCAGGGGCTAAAGGGGACTGAAGCTTTCTTT,CASSPQGLKGTEAFF
TRBJ1-2,TRBV6-5,NA,NA,TGTGCCAGCCAGGGCGGGACCTATGGCTACACCTTC,CASQGGTYGYTF
TRBJ2-1,TRBV28,NA,NA,TGTGCCAGCAGTTCCCACTCCGGGAACAAAAATGAGCAGTTCTTC,CASSSHSGNKNEQFF
TRBJ2-7,TRBV5-1,NA,TRBD2,TGCGCCAGCAGCTTGGTAGCTAGCGGTGCGTACGAGCAGTACTTC,CASSLVASGAYEQYF
TRBJ1-6,TRBV19,NA,NA,TGTGCCAGTAGTCGGCCGATTGAGGGGGGGACACCCCTCCACTTT,CASSRPIEGGTPLHF
TRBJ2-3,TRBV3-1/TRBV3-2,NA,NA,TGTGCCAGCAGCCAGGTAGTGAGCACAGATACGCAGTATTTT,CASSQVVSTDTQYF
TRBJ2-1,TRBV19,NA,TRBD1,TGTGCCAGTAGGCCCGGACAGGCTAGCTCCTACAATGAGCAGTTCTTC,CASRPGQASSYNEQFF
TRBJ2-3,TRBV5-6,NA,TRBD1,TGTGCCAGCAGCTCTGGGACAGGAACAGATACGCAGTATTTT,CASSSGTGTDTQYF
TRBJ1-1,TRBV7-2,NA,NA,TGTGCCAGCAGCTTGACGGGGAGTTGGGACACTGAAGCTTTCTTT,CASSLTGSWDTEAFF
TRBJ2-1,TRBV19,once,NA,TGTGCCAGTAGTATGACTCCCCGCTCCTACAATGAGCAGTTCTTC,CASSMTPRSYNEQFF
TRBJ2-3,TRBV27,NA,TRBD1,TGTGCCAGCAGTTTATTGGGGACAGCCACAGATACGCAGTATTTT,CASSLLGTATDTQYF
TRBJ2-7,TRBV10-3,NA,NA,TGTGCCATCAGGGGGCAGGAGAACTCCTACGAGCAGTACTTC,CAIRGQENSYEQYF
TRBJ2-1,TRBV12-5,NA,NA,TGTGCTAGTGGTTTGGTTCTAGCTGGTTCCTACAATGAGCAGTTCTTC,CASGLVLAGSYNEQFF
TRBJ1-1,TRBV11-2,NA,NA,TGTGCCAGCAATGGAGGGTCCAACACTGAAGCTTTCTTT,CASNGGSNTEAFF
TRBJ1-2,TRBV6-5,once,NA,TGTGCCAGCAGTTCTACAGGGCGACGAGGCTATGGCTACACCTTC,CASSSTGRRGYGYTF
TRBJ2-1,TRBV18,NA,TRBD2,TGTGCCAGCTCCCTATCACTAGCGGGAGGACAAGAAAATGAGCAGTTCTTC,CASSLSLAGGQENEQFF
TRBJ1-5,TRBV28,NA,NA,TGTGCCAGCAGTTTATTAGGACAGCTTAGCAATCAGCCCCAGCATTTT,CASSLLGQLSNQPQHF
TRBJ1-5,TRBV28,NA,NA,TGTGCCAGCAGGGGGCCCTATAGCAATCAGCCCCAGCATTTT,CASRGPYSNQPQHF
TRBJ1-2,TRBV5-5,NA,TRBD1,TGTGCCAGCAGCTTGAACCGGGACAGGACCTATGGCTACACCTTC,CASSLNRDRTYGYTF
TRBJ2-3,TRBV7-2,NA,TRBD2,TGTGCCAGCAGTCATCGACTAGCGGGGGGAACAGATACGCAGTATTTT,CASSHRLAGGTDTQYF
TRBJ2-7,TRBV12-3/TRBV12-4,NA,NA,TGTGCCAGCAGTTTAGCGGGAGTGGGAGAGCAGTACTTC,CASSLAGVGEQYF
TRBJ1-2,TRBV11-2,NA,NA,TGTGCCAGCAGCATCACGGTTTCCGGCTACACCTTC,CASSITVSGYTF
TRBJ1-2,TRBV7-9,NA,NA,TGTGCCAGCAGCTTACAAGAGGACTATGGCTACACCTTC,CASSLQEDYGYTF
TRBJ1-1,TRBV10-3,NA,NA,TGTGCCATCAGTGAACGGGGGTTTGAAGCTTTCTTT,CAISERGFEAFF
TRBJ2-2,TRBV23-1,NA,NA,TGCGCCAGCAGTCAGTCAGGGACCGGGGAGCTGTTTTTT,CASSQSGTGELFF
TRBJ2-7,TRBV3-1/TRBV3-2,NA,NA,TGTGCCAGCAGCCAAGAGACGGAGGGGCACTACGAGCAGTACTTC,CASSQETEGHYEQYF
TRBJ1-3,TRBV6-5,NA,NA,TGTGCCAGCCGGGACACCTTCTCTGGAAACACCATATATTTT,CASRDTFSGNTIYF
TRBJ1-1,TRBV28,NA,NA,TGTGCCAGCATTCGACCGTGGACAGCTGAAGCTTTCTTT,CASIRPWTAEAFF
TRBJ2-5,TRBV3-1/TRBV3-2,NA,TRBD2,TGTGCCAGCAGCCAAGTATTAGGTGGCGGGAGTCCCGAGACCCAGTACTTC,CASSQVLGGGSPETQYF
TRBJ1-1,TRBV6-5,NA,NA,TGTGCCAGCAGTCTACGGGAGATGAACACTGAAGCTTTCTTT,CASSLREMNTEAFF